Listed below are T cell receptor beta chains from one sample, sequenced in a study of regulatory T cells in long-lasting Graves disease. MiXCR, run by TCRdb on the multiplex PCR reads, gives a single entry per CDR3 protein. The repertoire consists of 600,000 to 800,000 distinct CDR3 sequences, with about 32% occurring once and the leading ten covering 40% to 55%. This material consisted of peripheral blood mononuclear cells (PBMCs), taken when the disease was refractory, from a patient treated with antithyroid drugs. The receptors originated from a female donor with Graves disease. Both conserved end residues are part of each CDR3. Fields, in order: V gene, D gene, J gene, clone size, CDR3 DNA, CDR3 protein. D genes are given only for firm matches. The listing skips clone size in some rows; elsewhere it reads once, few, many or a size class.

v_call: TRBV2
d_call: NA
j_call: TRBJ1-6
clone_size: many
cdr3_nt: TGTGCCAGCAGTGTCGGGGAGAGTAATTCACCCCTCCACTTT
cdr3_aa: CASSVGESNSPLHF

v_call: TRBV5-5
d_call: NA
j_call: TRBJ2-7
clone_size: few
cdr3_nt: TGTGCCAGCAGCAACATCGAGTGGGAGCAGTACTTC
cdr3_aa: CASSNIEWEQYF

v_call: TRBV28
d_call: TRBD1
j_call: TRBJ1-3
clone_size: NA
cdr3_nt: TGTGCCAGCAGTTTAGGTACAGGGGTAGGAAACACCATATATTTT
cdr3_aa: CASSLGTGVGNTIYF

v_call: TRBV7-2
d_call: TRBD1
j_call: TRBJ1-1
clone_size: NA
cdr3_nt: TGTGCCAGCAGCGTCAGACCGGGACAGGGGGTGAACACTGAAGCTTTCTTT
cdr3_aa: CASSVRPGQGVNTEAFF

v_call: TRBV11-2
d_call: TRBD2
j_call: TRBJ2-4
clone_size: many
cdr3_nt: TGTGCCAGCAGCGGCGGACTAGCGGACGAAAACATTCAGTACTTC
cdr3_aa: CASSGGLADENIQYF

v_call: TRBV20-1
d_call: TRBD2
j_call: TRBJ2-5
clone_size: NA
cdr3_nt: TGCAGTGCTAGGACTAGCGGGGGCCAAGAGACCCAGTACTTC
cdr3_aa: CSARTSGGQETQYF

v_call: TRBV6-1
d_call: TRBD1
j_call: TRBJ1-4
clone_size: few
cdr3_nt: TGTGCCAGCAGTGAACACAGGGGTAAACTGTTTTTT
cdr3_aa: CASSEHRGKLFF

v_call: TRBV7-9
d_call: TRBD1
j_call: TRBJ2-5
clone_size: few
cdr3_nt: TGTGCCAGCAGCGCCGGGACAGCCCAAGAGACCCAGTACTTC
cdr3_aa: CASSAGTAQETQYF

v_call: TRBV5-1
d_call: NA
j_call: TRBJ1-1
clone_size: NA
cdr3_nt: TGCGCCAGCAGCCTCGACACAAAGAACACTGAAGCTTTCTTT
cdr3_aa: CASSLDTKNTEAFF

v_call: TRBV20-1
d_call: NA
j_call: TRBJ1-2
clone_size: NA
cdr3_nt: TGCAGTGCTAGAAAAGTCGGGACGAACAACTATGGCTACACCTTC
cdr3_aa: CSARKVGTNNYGYTF

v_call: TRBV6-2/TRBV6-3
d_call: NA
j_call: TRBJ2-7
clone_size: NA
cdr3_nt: TGTGCCAGCAGTGAGTTCCGAACCTACGAGCAGTACTTC
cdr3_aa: CASSEFRTYEQYF

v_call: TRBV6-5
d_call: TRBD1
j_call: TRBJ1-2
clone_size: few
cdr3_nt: TGTGCCAGCAGTTACTCGAAGAGACAGGGTTCTGGCTACACCTTC
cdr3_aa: CASSYSKRQGSGYTF

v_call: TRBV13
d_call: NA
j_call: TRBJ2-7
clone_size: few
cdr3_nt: TGTGCCAGCAGCTTATCACAGGCCCAGTCCTACGAGCAGTACTTC
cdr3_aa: CASSLSQAQSYEQYF

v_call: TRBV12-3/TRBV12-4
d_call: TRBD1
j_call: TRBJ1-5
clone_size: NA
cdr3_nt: TGTGCCAGCAGATTCGGGACAGCCGGGAATCAGCCCCAGCATTTT
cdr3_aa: CASRFGTAGNQPQHF

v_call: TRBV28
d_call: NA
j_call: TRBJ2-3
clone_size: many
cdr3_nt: TGTGCCAGCAGTTTAAAAGGGTCAGATACGCAGTATTTT
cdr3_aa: CASSLKGSDTQYF

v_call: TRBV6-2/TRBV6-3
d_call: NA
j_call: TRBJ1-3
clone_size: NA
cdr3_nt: TGTGCCAGCTCTCGCACAAACTCTGGAAACACCATATATTTT
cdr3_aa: CASSRTNSGNTIYF

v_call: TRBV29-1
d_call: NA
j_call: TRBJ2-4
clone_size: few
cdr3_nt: TGCAGCGTTGTAGTCGGCAGACAACTAGCCAAAAACATTCAGTACTTC
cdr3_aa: CSVVVGRQLAKNIQYF

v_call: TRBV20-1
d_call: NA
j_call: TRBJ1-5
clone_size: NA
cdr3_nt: TGCAGTGCCCAAAGGGCAGGGGCTAGCAATCAGCCCCAGCATTTT
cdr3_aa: CSAQRAGASNQPQHF

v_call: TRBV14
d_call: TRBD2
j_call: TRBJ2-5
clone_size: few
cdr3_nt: TGTGCCAGCAGCCAAGCCCCCAGGGAAATTGCCCATCGGGGACTAGCGGGAGAGACCCAGTACTTC
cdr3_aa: CASSQAPREIAHRGLAGETQYF

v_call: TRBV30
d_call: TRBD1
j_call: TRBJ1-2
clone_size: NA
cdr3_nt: TGTGCCTGTCTAGACAGGGGGTTTGGCGGCTACACCTTC
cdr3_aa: CACLDRGFGGYTF

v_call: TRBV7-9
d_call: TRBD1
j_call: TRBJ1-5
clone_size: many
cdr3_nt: TGTGCCAGCAGCTTAGCGGGGACAGGGGTTCAGCCCCAGCATTTT
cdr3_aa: CASSLAGTGVQPQHF

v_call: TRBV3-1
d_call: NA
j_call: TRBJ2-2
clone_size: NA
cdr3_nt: TGTGCCAGCAGCCCTTTCACCTCGGGGGCCGGGGAGCTGTTTTTT
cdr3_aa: CASSPFTSGAGELFF

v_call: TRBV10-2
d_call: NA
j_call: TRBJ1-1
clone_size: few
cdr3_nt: TGCGCCAGCAGGGCGGGAAGCCCGATAGAAGCTTTCTTT
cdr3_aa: CASRAGSPIEAFF

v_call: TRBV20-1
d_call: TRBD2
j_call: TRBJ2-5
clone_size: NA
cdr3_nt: TGCAGTGCTAGGGTAGCGGGAGCGGAAGAGACCCAGTACTTC
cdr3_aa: CSARVAGAEETQYF

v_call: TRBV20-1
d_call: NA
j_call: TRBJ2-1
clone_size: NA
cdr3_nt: TGCAGTGCTAGAGATTATCAAAAGGTAATCTCCTACAATGAGCAGTTCTTC
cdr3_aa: CSARDYQKVISYNEQFF

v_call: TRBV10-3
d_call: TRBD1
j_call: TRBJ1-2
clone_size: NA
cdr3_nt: TGTGCCACCCAATCCGGGACAGGGGCCTATGGCTACACCTTC
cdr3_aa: CATQSGTGAYGYTF

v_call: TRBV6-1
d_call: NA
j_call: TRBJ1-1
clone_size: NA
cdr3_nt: TGTGCCAGCAGTCTAACCTCTAGGGGTAGCACTGAAGCTTTCTTT
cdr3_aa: CASSLTSRGSTEAFF

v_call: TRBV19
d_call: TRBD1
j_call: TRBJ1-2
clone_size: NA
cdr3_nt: TGTGCCAGTTCTCAGGGGGAAGGCTACACCTTC
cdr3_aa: CASSQGEGYTF

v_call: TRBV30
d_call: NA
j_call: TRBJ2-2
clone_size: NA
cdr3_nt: TGTGCCTGGAGCCAAGAGGGCAGGACCGGGGAGCTGTTTTTT
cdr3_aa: CAWSQEGRTGELFF

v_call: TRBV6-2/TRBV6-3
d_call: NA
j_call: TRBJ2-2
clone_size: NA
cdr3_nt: TGTGCCAGCAGACAGAACACCGGGGAGCTGTTTTTT
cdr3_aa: CASRQNTGELFF

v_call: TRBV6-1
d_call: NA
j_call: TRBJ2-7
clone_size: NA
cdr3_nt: TGTGCCACCAAAACGTCCCTCTCTAGCTCCTACGAGCAGTACTTC
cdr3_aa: CATKTSLSSSYEQYF